These 9 T cell receptor beta chains originate from one sample sequenced in a study of cytomegalovirus exposure and HLA in healthy donors. It was with 60 Vbeta and 13 Jbeta primers that the PCR ran. Repertoires were generated with immunoSEQ multiplex PCR, while TCRdb's copy carries only in-frame clones and drops some. Of about 76,000 clones in the sample, about 75% were seen once. The sequenced sample was PBMCs. The origin of the receptors is a man in his sixties in good health and CMV-seropositive.

The CDR3 sequence: CSASGHLLGYGYTF. The CDR3 bases are TGCAGCGCATCGGGACACCTCCTTGGCTATGGCTACACCTTC. The genes are TRBV29-1 and TRBJ1-2; TRBD1 is a possible D gene (6 bases). Germline CDR1 reads SQVTM; CDR2 reads ANQGSEA. V was trimmed by 7 bases and J by 4 bases, leaving 19 bases between them. The CDR3 covers 14 residues. Together with reference TRBV29-1 and TRBJ1-2, the CDR3 gives the full variable domain: SAVISQKPSRDICQRGTSLTIQCQVDSQVTMMFWYRQQPGQSLTLIATANQGSEATYESGFVIDKFPISRPNLTFSTLTVSNMSPEDSSIYLCSASGHLLGYGYTFGSGTRLTVV.

The chain links TRBV2 to TRBJ1-2, with 10 nucleotides matching TRBD1. With V trimmed by 3 bases and J by 8 bases, 3 bases remained unmatched. This CDR3 comprises 13 residues. Germline loops: CDR1 SNHLY, CDR2 FYNNEI. CDR3 bases: TGTGCCAGCAGTGAGGGACAGGGGCGGGGCTACACCTTC. Amino acids: CASSEGQGRGYTF.

The rearrangement joins TRBV4-1 to TRBJ2-7; the D gene is possibly TRBD2 (6 bases). The germline V and J ends were trimmed by 0 bases and 6 bases, with 12 bases remaining between them. There are 14 residues in the CDR3. Germline loops: CDR1 MGHRA, CDR2 YSYEKL. The CDR3 bases are TGCGCCAGCAGCCAAGAAACGGGAGCCTCCGAGCAGTACTTC. It encodes CASSQETGASEQYF.

The chain uses TRBV9 and TRBJ2-5; tentatively, D is TRBD1 (6 bases). Germline V gene lookup returns CDR1 SGDLS and CDR2 YYNGEE. The CDR3 has 15 residues. V was trimmed by 2 bases and J by 1 base, leaving 12 bases between them. CDR3 sequence reads: CASSVDSDSQETQYF. CDR3 in DNA: TGTGCCAGCAGCGTTGACTCGGACAGCCAAGAGACCCAGTACTTC.

This chain links TRBV7-8 with TRBJ1-1; D is perhaps TRBD1 (6 bases). The CDR3 length is 15 residues. Deletions cut 2 bases from V and 5 bases from J, with 15 bases between. Germline lookup yields CDR1 SGHVS and CDR2 FQNEAQ. The CDR3 region is CASSLRGQTRTEAFF. CDR3 coding DNA: TGTGCCAGCAGCTTAAGAGGACAGACAAGGACTGAAGCTTTCTTT.

This clone showed up just a few times. The chain joins TRBV7-6 to TRBJ2-1; 8 bases agree with TRBD2. Germline V gene sequence: CDR1 SGHVS, CDR2 FNYEAQ. The trim removed 1 base at V and 4 bases at J, leaving 3 bases unmatched. The CDR3 has 15 amino acids. This chain's CDR3 is CASSLVAGIYNEQFF. DNA for the CDR3: TGTGCCAGCAGCTTAGTAGCGGGAATTTACAATGAGCAGTTCTTC.

The chain joins TRBV20-1 to TRBJ1-2, with a weak D call TRBD1 (5 bases). This CDR3 region has 11 residues. Per germline, CDR1 DFQATT and CDR2 SNEGSKA (reference sequence). V was shortened by 6 bases and J by 3 bases, with 8 bases between the two germline ends. CDR3 protein: CSATQDYGYTF. CDR3 in DNA: TGCAGTGCCACACAGGACTATGGCTACACCTTC.

V and J are TRBV6-1 and TRBJ2-7, with 10 nucleotides matching TRBD1. The CDR3 spans 15 residues. The V segment lost 0 bases and the J segment 6 bases; nucleotides outside the gene matches: 5. CDR1 and CDR2 from the germline V gene are MNHNS and SASEGT. CDR3 DNA: TGTGCCAGCAGTGAAGCGGCCGGGACAGGGGTCGAGCAGTACTTC. Translation: CASSEAAGTGVEQYF.

This sequence joins TRBV7-2 and TRBJ2-6; D gene ambiguous. Germline CDR1 SGHTA, CDR2 FQGNSA. The CDR3 totals 15 residues. Trimming left V 5 bases short and J 1 base short, with 9 bases between. The CDR3 region is CASSRYGSGANVLTF. CDR3 sequence (DNA): TGTGCCAGCAGCCGGTACGGGTCTGGGGCCAACGTCCTGACTTTC.